This T cell receptor beta chain stems from a study of CD8 T cell repertoires and HIV-1 epitope variants (dated by TCRdb to the early 2020s). For context, the study as a whole: Twenty-five peptides representing autologous and known Gag and Nef epitope variants were each used to stimulate T cells in separate culture wells. A CMV, EBV and flu peptide pool, the Ebola AY9 epitope as negative control, and a no-peptide well were included as control conditions. Tested epitopes included three Gag epitope families and Nef HW9 and YT9. T cells were enriched with the EasySep Human T Cell Enrichment Kit and co-cultured with equal numbers of autologous T cell-negative cells as antigen-presenting cells. For around 10 days the cultures were kept in IMDM with gentamicin, and on days 3 and 7 half of the media was changed with IL-2, IL-7 and IL-15 added. An aliquot of 1M T cells was saved as an uncultured baseline condition, separate from the approximately 75 T cell cultures. A total of around 80 T cell cultures were run, with each culture condition done in triplicate except for one peptide, which was done in duplicate.

Measured from the cysteine to the phenylalanine, the CDR3 is 15 residues long. The sequence is cut down to CDR3 DNA, 45 bases in frame from base 1. The germline ends are 15 bases apart after V is trimmed by 5 bases and J by 4 bases. The germline V gene provides CDR1 MDHEN and CDR2 SYDVKM. Overall study outcomes, separate from this receptor: The assay could identify only TCR beta chains and pointed to proliferation in response to antigen, not to T cell function or cytokine profile. About five clonotypes recognized the Nef KF9 family and one clonotype recognized the HW9 family, while no responses to the TAALDMSHF plasma variant were seen. The study identified 8 or 9 antigen-specific TCR beta clonotypes, more than five of which appeared to be cross-reactive for autologous or known escape epitope variants.

The EasySep Human CD8+ T Cell Enrichment Kit was used on day 10 to isolate CD8+ T cells from every culture. This clone showed up just once. What antigen it recognizes has not been identified. Base-call qualities are not available, and no considerably larger clone is one nucleotide away. TCR beta CDR3 regions were sequenced at survey depth on the immunoSEQ platform. The QIAamp DNA micro kit was used to extract genomic DNA from every cultured and uncultured CD8+ T cell population. On the study's bioinformatics: Samples with fewer than 5,000 productive reads were excluded, which removed about 6% of the roughly 75 HIV peptide-stimulated cultures. Sequences were trimmed to CDR3 by a MANAFEST web app, and nonproductive sequences, CDR3s under 5 amino acids, and sequences not starting with C or ending with F/W were removed. For a clonotype to count as antigen-specific, the clonotype had to expand relative to the no-peptide control in at least 2 of 3 replicates at FDR 0.01, and only within one epitope family. In addition, a specific clonotype needed a frequency at least fivefold higher than in wells stimulated with peptides from other epitope families. Here the immuneACCESS table is served through TCRdb, limited to in-frame sequences with V and J called. Missing clones are a known gap in these copies; in checked studies unresolved V genes cover under half, and the rest lacks a known reason. That table is the source of V, J and clone size, and D and trimming were worked out from the DNA. The sample yields roughly 5,200 clones; around 71% were counted once. Roughly 44% of the sample rests with the top ten.

The TCR was taken from a male donor with HIV. The chain is made from TRBV28 and TRBJ1-3; TRBD1 might be the D gene, on 5 matching bases. The sequencing sample was made of cultured CD8+ T cells derived from PBMCs. The sequenced DNA is TGTGCCAGCAGTACCCGCCAGGGTGTCGGAAACACCATATATTTT. The translation is CASSTRQGVGNTIYF.